Listed below are T cell receptor beta chains from one sample, sequenced in a study of cytomegalovirus exposure and HLA in healthy donors. TCRdb's table, derived via immunoSEQ multiplex PCR, lists solely in-frame clones and lacks some. The sample lists some 170,000 clones, approximately 80% occurring once. What was sequenced was PBMCs. The receptor source for this set is a man in his thirties or forties in good health and CMV-seropositive. Both conserved end residues are part of each CDR3. The order of the fields is CDR3 DNA, CDR3 protein, D gene, clone size, CDR3 length, J gene, V gene. D genes are given only for firm matches. Not every row has a clone size; where given, it reads once, few, many or a size class.

TGTGCCAGCAGCTTAAAACCCCAAGGGGTGAACACTGAAGCTTTCTTT,CASSLKPQGVNTEAFF,-,-,16,TRBJ1-1,TRBV7-3
TGTGCCAGCAGCCAAGATAGGCTAGCCTCGGCATTAGACGAGCAGTACTTC,CASSQDRLASALDEQYF,-,-,17,TRBJ2-7,TRBV4-2
TGTGCCAGCAGCTTAGTGCAGGGCTCTGAAGCTTTCTTT,CASSLVQGSEAFF,-,-,13,TRBJ1-1,TRBV11-2
TGTGCCAGCAGCCTTGTCCTACTAGCGGGGCAGAGCAATGAGCAGTTCTTC,CASSLVLLAGQSNEQFF,TRBD2,-,17,TRBJ2-1,TRBV7-2
TGCGCCAGCAGCTCGGGACAGGGGGCGAGTTACGAGCAGTACTTC,CASSSGQGASYEQYF,TRBD1,-,15,TRBJ2-7,TRBV4-3
TGTGCCAGCAGCTTGAGTTCAAGCGGGGGGGCCGAAGATACGCAGTATTTT,CASSLSSSGGAEDTQYF,TRBD2,-,17,TRBJ2-3,TRBV5-4
TGTGCCAGCATCCCGACAGGGGTCACCGGGGAGCTGTTTTTT,CASIPTGVTGELFF,TRBD1,-,14,TRBJ2-2,TRBV6-1
TGTGCCAGCCGGGACTGCTCGAGCTCCTATAATTCACCCCTCCACTTT,CASRDCSSSYNSPLHF,-,few,16,TRBJ1-6,TRBV21-1
TGTGCCAGCAGCTCACCGGACAGGGCCGGTGAAAAACTGTTTTTT,CASSSPDRAGEKLFF,TRBD1,-,15,TRBJ1-4,TRBV7-9
TGTGCCAGCAGCCCTCGGACAGGACACCTCACAGATACGCAGTATTTT,CASSPRTGHLTDTQYF,TRBD1,-,16,TRBJ2-3,TRBV7-2
TGTGCCACCTTCTTCTCCAGGGGCACTGAAGCTTTCTTT,CATFFSRGTEAFF,-,once,13,TRBJ1-1,TRBV6-1
TGTGCCAGCAGCTTGTATCAGGGGGAGGCAACTAATGAAAAACTGTTTTTT,CASSLYQGEATNEKLFF,TRBD1,-,17,TRBJ1-4,TRBV5-6
TGTGCCAGTTCGCCTAGCGGCACAGATACGCAGTATTTT,CASSPSGTDTQYF,-,-,13,TRBJ2-3,TRBV19
TGTGCCAGCATCGCCATACCGGGACTAGCGGGGGGGCCCAGGCATACGCAGTATTTT,CASIAIPGLAGGPRHTQYF,TRBD2,-,19,TRBJ2-3,TRBV11-2
TGTGCCAGCAGCCTGGGAGGGGGCTACGAGCAGTACTTC,CASSLGGGYEQYF,-,-,13,TRBJ2-7,TRBV9
TGTGCCAGCAGTTTATATGCGGTTTCCACTGAAGCTTTCTTT,CASSLYAVSTEAFF,-,few,14,TRBJ1-1,TRBV28
TGTGCCAGCAGGGGGGAGGGCCCTAACTATGGCTACACCTTC,CASRGEGPNYGYTF,-,-,14,TRBJ1-2,TRBV9
TGTGCCAGCAGTTCTCCAGGGGACTATGGCTACACCTTC,CASSSPGDYGYTF,-,-,13,TRBJ1-2,TRBV6-6
TGTGCCAGCAGCTTGGACAGGGGTGTCAGGACTGAAGCTTTCTTT,CASSLDRGVRTEAFF,TRBD1,-,15,TRBJ1-1,TRBV5-6
TGTGCCTGGAGTGCCTTCGGGACAGGGGTACAGCCTTTCTTT,CAWSAFGTGVQPFF,TRBD1,few,14,TRBJ1-1,TRBV30
TGTGCCAGCAGCTCGTACAGGGCGGGTACTGAAGCTTTCTTT,CASSSYRAGTEAFF,-,-,14,TRBJ1-1,TRBV5-8
TGTGCCAGCAGCCCGACTAGCGGGGTGGCCTACGAGCAGTACTTC,CASSPTSGVAYEQYF,TRBD2,-,15,TRBJ2-7,TRBV5-6